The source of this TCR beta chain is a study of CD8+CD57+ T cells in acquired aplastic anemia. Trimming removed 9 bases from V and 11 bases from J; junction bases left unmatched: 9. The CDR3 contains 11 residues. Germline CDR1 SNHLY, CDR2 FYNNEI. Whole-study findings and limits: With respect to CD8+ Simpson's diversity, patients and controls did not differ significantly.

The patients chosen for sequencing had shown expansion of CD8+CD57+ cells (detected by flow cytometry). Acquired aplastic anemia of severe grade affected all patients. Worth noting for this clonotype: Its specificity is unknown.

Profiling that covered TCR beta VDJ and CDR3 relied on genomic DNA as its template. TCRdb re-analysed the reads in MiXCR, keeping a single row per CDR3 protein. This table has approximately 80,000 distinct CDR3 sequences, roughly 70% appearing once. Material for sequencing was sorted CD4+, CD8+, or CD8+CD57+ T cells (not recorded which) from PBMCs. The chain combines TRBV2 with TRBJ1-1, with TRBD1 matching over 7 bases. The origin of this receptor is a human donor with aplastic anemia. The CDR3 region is CASIQGLEAFF. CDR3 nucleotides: TGTGCCAGTATACAGGGGCTTGAGGCTTTCTTT.